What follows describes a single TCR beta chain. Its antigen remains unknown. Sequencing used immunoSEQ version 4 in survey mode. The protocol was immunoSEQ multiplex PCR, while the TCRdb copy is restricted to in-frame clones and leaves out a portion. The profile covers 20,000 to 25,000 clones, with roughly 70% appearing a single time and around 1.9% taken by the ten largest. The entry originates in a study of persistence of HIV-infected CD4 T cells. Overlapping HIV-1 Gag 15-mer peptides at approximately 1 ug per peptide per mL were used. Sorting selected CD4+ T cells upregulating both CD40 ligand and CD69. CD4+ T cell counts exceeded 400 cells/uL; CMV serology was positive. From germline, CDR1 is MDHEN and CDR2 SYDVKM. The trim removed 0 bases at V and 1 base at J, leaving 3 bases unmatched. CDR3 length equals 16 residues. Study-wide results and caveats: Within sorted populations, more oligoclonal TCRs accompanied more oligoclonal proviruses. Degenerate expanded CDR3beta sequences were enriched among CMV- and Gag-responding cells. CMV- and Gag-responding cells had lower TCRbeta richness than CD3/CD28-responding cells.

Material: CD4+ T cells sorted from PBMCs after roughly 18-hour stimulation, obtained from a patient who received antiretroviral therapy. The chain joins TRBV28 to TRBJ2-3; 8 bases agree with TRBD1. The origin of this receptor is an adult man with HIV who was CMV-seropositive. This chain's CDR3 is CASSLWEQGGTDTQYF. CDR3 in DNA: TGTGCCAGCAGTTTATGGGAACAGGGGGGCACAGATACGCAGTATTTT.